This passage covers 5 T cell receptor beta chains from one sample sequenced in a study of patients and donors after allogeneic stem cell transplantation. TCRdb reprocessed the RT-PCR reads with MiXCR, giving one entry per CDR3 protein. Of about 960,000 distinct CDR3 sequences in the sample, more than 15% were seen once. The sample comprised blood, either unsorted or a sorted T cell fraction (not recorded which). These receptor sequences come from a human donor who was either an allogeneic HSCT recipient or a stem cell or donor lymphocyte infusion donor (not recorded which). It is not recorded whose cells these are; they may come from a transplant donor.

V usage is TRBV7-9 and J usage is TRBJ2-7; no definite D call. V shed 3 bases and J shed 6 bases, with 15 bases lying between them. The CDR3 runs to 14 residues. CDR1 is SEHNR, CDR2 FQNEAQ, per germline (reference sequence). The CDR3, as DNA: TGTGCCAGCAGCTTCACCAATTCGTACGGCGAGCAGTACTTC. This gives the protein CASSFTNSYGEQYF.

This sequence joins TRBV10-3 and TRBJ2-7, with D unresolved. CDR1 is ENHRY and CDR2 is SYGVKD in the germline V gene. The CDR3 length is 13 residues. V was clipped by 4 bases and J by 0 bases, with 7 bases between them. The DNA of the CDR3 is TGTGCCATCAGTGGTGAGAACTCCTACGAGCAGTACTTC. Protein sequence: CAISGENSYEQYF.

This clonotype was seen only a few times. The rearrangement links TRBV10-3 to TRBJ1-2; TRBD1 aligns across 7 bases. Germline assignment: CDR1 ENHRY and CDR2 SYGVKD. This CDR3 is 16 amino acids long. Trimming at V came to 3 bases and at J to 2 bases, leaving 9 bases not matched to a gene. CDR3 DNA: TGTGCCATCAGTGATCCAAACCGACAGGGAAACTATGGCTACACCTTC. It yields the protein CAISDPNRQGNYGYTF.

The chain employs TRBV23-1 and TRBJ2-7; D might be TRBD1 (6 bases). TRBV23-1 is an open reading frame whose function is uncertain. Trimming removed 2 bases at V and 2 bases at J, with 13 bases between. The CDR3 is 15 residues long. The CDR3 DNA follows: TGCGCCAGCAGTCAACGGGGACATCATCCCTACGAGCAGTACTTC. Translated: CASSQRGHHPYEQYF.

A few counts support this clonotype. The rearrangement links TRBV7-3 to TRBJ2-2, with D tentatively TRBD2 (6 bases). Trimming stripped 5 bases from V and 10 bases from J, with 20 bases between. Germline loops: CDR1 SGHTA, CDR2 FQGTGA. The CDR3 runs 15 residues. CDR3 amino acids: CASSPQRARSLELFF. CDR3 coding DNA: TGTGCCAGCAGCCCCCAGCGGGCCAGAAGTTTGGAGCTGTTTTTT.